This TCR beta chain was identified in a study of shared clonotypes between healthy human individuals. Overall study results and limits: Estimated richness was generally greater in naive than memory subsets.

Assay: immunoSEQ multiplex PCR; the TCRdb copy retains only in-frame clones and omits some. The sample lists some 2,500,000 clones, around 90% occurring once. Per the germline V gene, CDR1 is SGHRS and CDR2 is YFSETQ. The CDR3 consists of 17 residues. V lost 2 bases, J lost 5 bases, and 14 bases stayed unmatched. Remarks on this clone: Antigen unknown.

The sequence was obtained from a young man in good health. Some clones in this sample may be carry-over from other donors' samples. The chain combines TRBV5-1 with TRBJ2-3; 7 nucleotides agree with TRBD2. Source material: naive CD4+ T cells from PBMCs. As to subset: CD45RA+ positively selected. The CDR3 loop reads CASSFSPPGGIEDTQYF. DNA for the CDR3: TGCGCCAGCAGCTTTAGTCCTCCGGGAGGAATAGAAGATACGCAGTATTTT.